A single sample is the source of the 20 T cell receptor beta chains below, sequenced in a study of shared clonotypes between healthy human individuals. Clones were read by immunoSEQ multiplex PCR, and TCRdb kept only the in-frame ones, dropping some. The table includes roughly 400,000 clones, 96% detected once. Sequences were obtained from memory CD8+ T cells sorted from blood. Subset specified: CD45RO+ cells pooled with CCR7-negative TemRA cells. The receptors shown here come from a man in his thirties or forties in good health.

This sequence joins TRBV5-4 and TRBJ2-5, with 9 bases that match TRBD1. Germline loops: CDR1 SGHNT, CDR2 YYREEE (reference sequence). The CDR3 covers 17 residues. J gave up 4 bases and V 4 bases, and 14 bases lay outside the gene matches. The CDR3 region is CASSHLTRTGGGETQYF. Written as DNA, the CDR3 is TGTGCCAGCAGCCATCTTACCCGTACAGGGGGCGGAGAGACCCAGTACTTC.

The rearrangement uses TRBV7-9 and TRBJ1-3, with D possibly matching TRBD1 (5 bases). The CDR3 spans 18 residues. Germline CDR1 SEHNR, CDR2 FQNEAQ (reference sequence). V was shortened by 1 base and J by 4 bases, with 20 bases between the two germline ends. The CDR3 region has the DNA TGTGCCAGCAGCTTAGGGCGTCCAGGGCTCACTATCGGAAACACCATATATTTT. It encodes CASSLGRPGLTIGNTIYF.

The gene calls are TRBV27 and TRBJ2-3; 7 bases fit TRBD2. Unmatched junction bases numbered 1, after V lost 7 bases and J lost 6 bases. CDR1 is MNHEY, CDR2 SMNVEV, per germline (reference sequence). This CDR3 is 11 amino acids long. The CDR3 region has the DNA TGTGCCAGCACGCGGGGGGATACGCAGTATTTT. Translating it yields CASTRGDTQYF.

On this clone: This sample also contains other DNA sequences that code for the same CDR3. The chain carries TRBV30 and TRBJ2-7, with 11 positions matching TRBD1. V gave up 5 bases and J gave up 3 bases; unmatched junction bases: 12. Germline CDR1 is GTSNPN and CDR2 is SVGIG (reference sequence). The CDR3 is 16 residues long. CDR3: CAWGKGRDRGYYEQYF. As DNA, the CDR3 is TGTGCCTGGGGAAAAGGTCGGGACAGGGGGTACTACGAGCAGTACTTC.

The CDR3 DNA follows: TGTGCCAGTCAAGCGGGAGGAGGGTACGAGCAGTACTTC. As protein: CASQAGGGYEQYF. The V and J genes are TRBV19 and TRBJ2-7; 9 nucleotides match TRBD2. The CDR3 runs to 13 residues. Looked up from germline, CDR1 is LNHDA and CDR2 is SQIVND (reference sequence). The V gene end was trimmed by 8 bases and the J gene end by 4 bases; junction bases not matched to a gene: 6.

This clone has only one observation. The chain uses TRBV6-6 and TRBJ1-2, with a possible D match to TRBD1 (6 bases). CDR1 is MNHNY, CDR2 SVGAGI, per germline (reference sequence). V was shortened by 6 bases and J by 4 bases, with 12 bases between the two germline ends. This CDR3 contains 13 residues. In DNA, the CDR3 is TGTGCCAGCAGGGTCGGGGGCGTCTATGGCTACACCTTC. Its protein product is CASRVGGVYGYTF.

The chain employs TRBV5-6 and TRBJ1-2, with 7 bases lining up with TRBD1. The V gene's germline CDR1 is SGHDT and CDR2 YYEEEE. There are 14 residues in the CDR3. Trimming took 3 bases from V and 5 from J; bases not matched to a gene: 7. In nucleotides, the CDR3 is TGTGCCAGCAGCTCCCGAGACAGGGCTTATGGCTACACCTTC. Translated: CASSSRDRAYGYTF.

This rearrangement joins TRBV6-5 to TRBJ1-1; D is ambiguous. Germline CDR1 MNHEY, CDR2 SVGAGI. This CDR3 is 13 amino acids long. V was cut by 4 bases and J by 1 base, with 7 bases left in between. The CDR3 loop reads CASSWFRNTEAFF. The CDR3 DNA reads as TGTGCCAGCAGTTGGTTTAGGAACACTGAAGCTTTCTTT.

This chain joins TRBV7-8 and TRBJ2-2; D is ambiguous. Trimming shortened V by 7 bases and J by 5 bases, and 20 bases separated the two germline ends. The CDR3 totals 16 residues. The germline CDR1 and CDR2 sequences are SGHVS and FQNEAQ. The DNA for the CDR3 is TGTGCCAGCAAATCCCACAGCCTCACGGGTACCGGGGAGCTGTTTTTT. Its protein product is CASKSHSLTGTGELFF.

In the case of this clone: The identical CDR3 is also encoded by other nucleotide sequences in the sample. This chain connects TRBV5-1 to TRBJ2-7; 10 positions match TRBD2. Germline values: CDR1 SGHRS, CDR2 YFSETQ. The CDR3 loop spans 15 amino acids. The V gene end was trimmed by 0 bases and the J gene end by 0 bases; junction bases not matched to a gene: 0. The CDR3 sequence: CASSLVAGGSYEQYF. DNA for the CDR3: TGCGCCAGCAGCTTGGTAGCGGGAGGCTCCTACGAGCAGTACTTC.

The chain couples TRBV4-1 to TRBJ2-1; perhaps TRBD2 as D (6 bases). This CDR3 has 15 amino acids. The V gene's germline CDR1 is MGHRA and CDR2 YSYEKL. V shed 6 bases and J shed 0 bases, with 12 bases lying between them. The CDR3 here is CASRHGDSSYNEQFF. The DNA of the CDR3 is TGCGCCAGCAGACACGGGGACTCCTCCTACAATGAGCAGTTCTTC.

CDR3 sequence reads: CASHRAQETQYF. CDR3 coding DNA: TGTGCCAGCCACAGGGCCCAAGAGACCCAGTACTTC. The V and J genes are TRBV2 and TRBJ2-5; D might be TRBD1 (6 bases). The CDR3 consists of 12 residues. V was pared by 8 bases and J by 1 base, with 8 bases between. Per the germline V gene, CDR1 is SNHLY and CDR2 is FYNNEI. Variable domain in full (rest from reference TRBV2 and TRBJ2-5): EPEVTQTPSHQVTQMGQEVILRCVPISNHLYFYWYRQILGQKVEFLVSFYNNEISEKSEIFDDQFSVERPDGSNFTLKIRSTKLEDSAMYFCASHRAQETQYFGPGTRLLVL.

The rearrangement uses TRBV18 and TRBJ1-3; D ambiguous. Trimming pared 5 bases from V and 0 bases from J, leaving 11 bases between. CDR1 and CDR2 from the germline V gene are KGHSH and LQKENI. The CDR3 runs to 15 residues. In nucleotides, the CDR3 is TGTGCCAGCTCAAAAGGGTCGCGCTCTGGAAACACCATATATTTT. Protein product: CASSKGSRSGNTIYF.

The rearrangement joins TRBV7-8 to TRBJ2-2; D is possibly TRBD1 (6 bases). Trimming stripped 1 base from V and 5 bases from J, with 14 bases between. The germline V gene encodes CDR1 SGHVS and CDR2 FQNEAQ. The CDR3 has 16 amino acids. DNA for the CDR3: TGTGCCAGCAGCTTAGGGGTCAGGGGAATAACCGGGGAGCTGTTTTTT. It specifies CASSLGVRGITGELFF.

The chain joins TRBV27 to TRBJ1-1; TRBD1 is a possible D gene (5 bases). The germline V gene encodes CDR1 MNHEY and CDR2 SMNVEV (reference sequence). Between the trimmed V and J ends, which lost 3 bases and 5 bases, there was a span of 13 bases. The CDR3 is made up of 14 amino acids. CDR3 amino acids: CASSLSPGGTEAFF. The CDR3 DNA reads TGTGCCAGCAGTTTGTCCCCGGGGGGGACTGAAGCTTTCTTT.

On this clone: The junction departs from the called germline gene at one end, perhaps through a read error. The chain recombines TRBV6-9 with TRBJ2-3, with 8 positions matching TRBD2. Germline CDR1 reads MNHGY; CDR2 reads SVAAGI. The CDR3 sequence is 15 residues long. DNA of the CDR3: TGTGCCAGCAGTGAACGGCTAGCGGGCACAGGTACGCAGTATTTT. Translated: CASSERLAGTGTQYF.

This clone was observed a few times. The chain joins TRBV29-1 to TRBJ1-1; D gene uncertain. Trimming took 0 bases from V and 1 from J, leaving 9 bases between them. Germline CDR1 reads SQVTM; CDR2 reads ANQGSEA. This CDR3 comprises 14 residues. CDR3 bases: TGCAGCGTTGAAGAGGGCATGGGGAACACTGAAGCTTTCTTT. As protein: CSVEEGMGNTEAFF.

The chain employs TRBV7-8 and TRBJ2-7; 8 nucleotides align to TRBD1. Germline-derived CDR1 and CDR2 are SGHVS and FQNEAQ. This CDR3 region has 16 residues. J gave up 5 bases and V 1 base, and 10 bases lay outside the gene matches. The CDR3 DNA is TGTGCCAGCAGCTTAGAGTTGATACAGGGGGTCCACGAGCAGTACTTC. This codes for CASSLELIQGVHEQYF. Using reference TRBV7-8 and TRBJ2-7 for the parts outside the CDR3, the full variable domain is GAGVSQSPRYKVAKRGQDVALRCDPISGHVSLFWYQQALGQGPEFLTYFQNEAQLDKSGLPSDRFFAERPEGSVSTLKIQRTQQEDSAVYLCASSLELIQGVHEQYFGPGTRLTVT.

A note on this clone: Distinct nucleotide sequences in the sample also encode this CDR3. This sequence joins TRBV30 and TRBJ1-3, with a tentative D call TRBD1 (6 bases). The germline V gene encodes CDR1 GTSNPN and CDR2 SVGIG (reference sequence). The CDR3 loop spans 13 amino acids. V lost 5 bases and J lost 0, with 8 bases in between. This CDR3 reads CAWGTYSGNTIYF. The CDR3 nucleotides read TGTGCCTGGGGGACATACTCTGGAAACACCATATATTTT.

This chain joins TRBV10-3 and TRBJ2-5; 10 nucleotides agree with TRBD1. In germline, CDR1 is ENHRY, CDR2 SYGVKD. This CDR3 has 15 residues. With 5 bases clipped from V and 4 bases from J, the junction kept 7 bases outside the gene matches. CDR3 nucleotides: TGTGCCATCAGTTTTACCGGGACAGGGGTAGAGACCCAGTACTTC. Translated: CAISFTGTGVETQYF.